This is a list of T cell receptor beta chains from one sample in a study of blood T cells in healthy people across ages. One entry per CDR3 protein, called by TCRdb with MiXCR from the 5' RACE reads. The sample lists around 900,000 distinct CDR3 sequences, more than 25% occurring once. The sequenced sample consisted of blood. The source is a woman of 80 years or more in good health. CDR3s include the opening cysteine and the closing phenylalanine or tryptophan. A D gene is named only where the DNA matches it firmly. Clone size is stated in some rows and not others, as once, few, many or a class when expanded.

TRBJ1-2,TRBV20-1,.,many,TGCAGTGGGAGCAGGGGTAATGGCTACACCTTC,CSGSRGNGYTF
TRBJ2-7,TRBV7-6,.,few,TGTGCCAGCAGCTTAATCACGGGGGCGAGAGGCGAGCAGTACTTC,CASSLITGARGEQYF
TRBJ2-3,TRBV4-1,.,.,TGCGCCAGCAGCCAAGTCTCCCTGCGGGGCCTTAGCACAGATACGCAGTATTTT,CASSQVSLRGLSTDTQYF
TRBJ2-7,TRBV20-1,.,.,TGCAGTGCTAGAGCGGGACTCCCCCTACACGAGCAGTACTTC,CSARAGLPLHEQYF
TRBJ2-1,TRBV5-1,.,many,TGTGCCAGCAGCTTGGGGACGGGCTCCTACAATGAGCAGTTCTTC,CASSLGTGSYNEQFF
TRBJ2-1,TRBV20-1,.,.,TGCAGTGCTAGGGACGTGGGTGAGCAGTTCTTC,CSARDVGEQFF
TRBJ2-3,TRBV9,TRBD2,many,TGTGCCAGCAGCCCCAAACTCGCGGGGGGGATTTCGTCAGATACGCAGTATTTT,CASSPKLAGGISSDTQYF
TRBJ2-1,TRBV12-3/TRBV12-4,TRBD2,many,TGTGCCAGCAGTTTTGGCCCATCTAGCGGGGGAACCTACAATGAGCAGTTCTTC,CASSFGPSSGGTYNEQFF
TRBJ1-2,TRBV6-5,.,many,TGTGCCAGCAGCACGAAAGGGGAAAGGGGCTACACCTTC,CASSTKGERGYTF
TRBJ2-2,TRBV29-1,.,.,TGCAGCGTTGAAAGGCAGACCGGGGAGCTGTTTTTT,CSVERQTGELFF
TRBJ1-2,TRBV27,TRBD1,many,TGTGCCAGCAGTATCATAGGGGGCACGTATGGCTACACCTTC,CASSIIGGTYGYTF
TRBJ2-3,TRBV4-3,.,.,TGCGCCAGCAGCTTCAGTAAGGGGGCAGATACGCAGTATTTT,CASSFSKGADTQYF
TRBJ1-2,TRBV15,TRBD1,.,TGTGCCACCAGCAGAGATGCAGGGGGGTATAACTATAGCTACACCTTC,CATSRDAGGYNYSYTF
TRBJ1-2,TRBV10-3,.,.,TGTGCCAGCAGTGCCGACAGTTCCTATGGCTACACCTTC,CASSADSSYGYTF
TRBJ1-2,TRBV30,.,few,TGTGCCTACAAAACCTCGGGGGGCGGCTATGGCTACACCTTC,CAYKTSGGGYGYTF
TRBJ2-7,TRBV18,TRBD1,.,TGTGCCAGCTCCCTCGGACAGGGATTGCACGAGCAGTACTTC,CASSLGQGLHEQYF
TRBJ2-7,TRBV7-6,.,many,TGTGCCAGCAGCCCGAGCCCCTACGAGCAGTACTTC,CASSPSPYEQYF
TRBJ1-2,TRBV6-2/TRBV6-3,.,many,TGTGCCAGCTCGACAGTTAACTATGGCTACACCTTC,CASSTVNYGYTF
TRBJ1-2,TRBV27,TRBD1,few,TGTGCCAGCAGTTTATCCCAGGGGGCGCAGGGCTATGGCTACACCTTC,CASSLSQGAQGYGYTF
TRBJ2-5,TRBV20-1,TRBD2,.,TGCAGTGCTAGAGAGAACGGGGGGGCCTACAATGAGCAGTACTTC,CSARENGGAYNEQYF
TRBJ2-1,TRBV12-3/TRBV12-4,.,once,TGTGCCAGCAGACCCCTGAGGGGCGGTTCCCGAGAGACCCAGTTCTTC,CASRPLRGGSRETQFF
TRBJ2-1,TRBV4-3,.,many,TGCGCCAGCAGCCAAGTAGGCGCGGCCAGTGAGCAGTTCTTC,CASSQVGAASEQFF
TRBJ1-4,TRBV3-1,.,few,TGTGCCAGCAGCCGTCGAAAAGGGGAAGAAAAACTGTTTTTT,CASSRRKGEEKLFF
TRBJ1-5,TRBV5-5,.,.,TGTGCCAGCAGCTTGGATGAGGGGATTGAGCCCCAGCATTTT,CASSLDEGIEPQHF
TRBJ2-7,TRBV3-1,.,many,TGTGCCAGCAGCTCGACGGGTACCTACGAGCAGTACTTC,CASSSTGTYEQYF
TRBJ2-3,TRBV20-1,.,many,TGCAGTGCCAAACCCGTGCAGCGGACGCTTGCAGATACGCAGTATTTT,CSAKPVQRTLADTQYF
TRBJ1-2,TRBV6-5,.,.,TGTGCCAGCAGTTACCTGGCGGGGGCTCGTGGCTACACCTTC,CASSYLAGARGYTF
TRBJ2-3,TRBV19,TRBD2,few,TGTGCCAGTAGTATACCCGGGGGGGGCAGCACAGATACGCAGTATTTT,CASSIPGGGSTDTQYF
TRBJ2-5,TRBV7-2,TRBD2,many,TGTGCCAGCAGCTTAGTCGGGACTAGCGGGACGGAGACCCAGTACTTC,CASSLVGTSGTETQYF
TRBJ1-5,TRBV11-2,.,.,TGTGCCAGCAGCCAGAGGGGTTCCAATCAGCCCCAGCATTTT,CASSQRGSNQPQHF
TRBJ2-7,TRBV27,TRBD2,.,TGTGCCAGCAAACTAGCGGGGGAGGCCTACGAGCAGTACTTC,CASKLAGEAYEQYF
TRBJ1-2,TRBV29-1,TRBD1,many,TGCAGCGTTGAAAGCTTGGGACAGGACCACTATGGCTACACCTTC,CSVESLGQDHYGYTF
TRBJ1-5,TRBV5-1,.,few,TGCGCCAGCAGCTTGGGGCAGGGGAGCAAGCCCCAGCATTTT,CASSLGQGSKPQHF
TRBJ1-3,TRBV6-2/TRBV6-3,.,once,TGTGCCAGCAGTCGGGACAACTTCTCTGGAAACACCATATATTTT,CASSRDNFSGNTIYF
TRBJ1-2,TRBV28,.,many,TGTGCCAGCAGTGACCGCTATGGCTACACCTTC,CASSDRYGYTF
TRBJ2-6,TRBV18,.,.,TGTGCCAGCTCACCACTAGCTGGGGCCAACGTCCTGACTTTC,CASSPLAGANVLTF
TRBJ1-2,TRBV7-9,.,.,TGTGCCAGCTTAAGGACGGGGAGCTATGGCTACACCTTC,CASLRTGSYGYTF
TRBJ1-5,TRBV19,.,.,TGTGCCAGTAGTATAGAATCGCAGAATCAGCCCCAGCATTTT,CASSIESQNQPQHF
TRBJ1-2,TRBV6-1,TRBD1,many,TGTGCCAGCAGTGCAGATCAGGGGGCTTGGTATGGCTACACCTTC,CASSADQGAWYGYTF
TRBJ1-5,TRBV12-3/TRBV12-4,.,many,TGTGCCAGCAGAGAGATCGTAAATAGCAATCAGCCCCAGCATTTT,CASREIVNSNQPQHF
TRBJ2-3,TRBV9,.,.,TGTGCCAGCAGCGTAGGCCTAGACCCAAATACGCAGTATTTT,CASSVGLDPNTQYF
TRBJ2-3,TRBV7-2,.,.,TGTGCCAGCAGCTTATTAGCGTCACTACTCACAGATACGCAGTATTTT,CASSLLASLLTDTQYF
TRBJ1-1,TRBV2,TRBD1,few,TGTGCCAGCAGTGGGACAGGGGGAAGTAGCACTGAAGCTTTCTTT,CASSGTGGSSTEAFF
TRBJ2-4,TRBV5-1,TRBD2,many,TGCGCCAGCAGCCCAGGACCGGGAGGGGTTGGAAACATTCAGTACTTC,CASSPGPGGVGNIQYF
TRBJ1-2,TRBV6-2/TRBV6-3,.,.,TGTGCCAGCAGGCGGACAGAGAATGGCTACACCTTC,CASRRTENGYTF
TRBJ1-5,TRBV10-3,.,.,TGTGCCATCAGTGTTTCGGTGGTTCAGCCCCGGCATTTT,CAISVSVVQPRHF
TRBJ1-1,TRBV2,TRBD1,few,TGTGCCGGAAGACAGGGACGGAACACTGAAGCTTTCTTT,CAGRQGRNTEAFF
TRBJ1-5,TRBV7-2,TRBD1,.,TGTGCCAGCAGCTACCGACAGGGTACTGATCAGCCCCAGCATTTT,CASSYRQGTDQPQHF
TRBJ1-3,TRBV9,.,.,TGTGCCAGCAGCGCCGCCGGGAGTGGAAACACCATATATTTT,CASSAAGSGNTIYF
TRBJ1-1,TRBV18,.,few,TGTGCCAGCTCACCATTACGGGAGAACACTGAAGCTTTCTTT,CASSPLRENTEAFF
TRBJ2-7,TRBV15,TRBD1,.,TGTGCCACCAGCAGAACATCCGGGACAGGGGTCTACGAGCAGTACTTC,CATSRTSGTGVYEQYF